This TCR beta chain came from a study of cytotoxic CD8 clonotypes in ibrutinib-treated CLL. For the study at large: Of a cohort that held roughly eleven relapsed/refractory and around 14 treatment-naive patients, some 17 were IGHV unmutated. Points from the study as a whole: At ibrutinib response, clonality increased, and at progression it declined back toward baseline.

Worth noting for this clone: Its target is not known.

The repertoire was sequenced with immunoSEQ multiplex PCR; TCRdb's copy has only in-frame clones and lacks some. The table has about 130,000 clones, about 80% seen once; the top ten hold roughly 12%. The CDR3 runs 16 residues. Germline lookup yields CDR1 SGDLS and CDR2 YYNGEE. Trimming stripped 0 bases from V and 2 bases from J, with 12 bases between. The sequence was obtained from a human donor with chronic lymphocytic leukemia. The V and J genes are TRBV9 and TRBJ2-1; either TRBD1 or TRBD2 may fit D (5 bases each). The material sequenced was PBMCs, taken after 12 months of ibrutinib treatment. The CDR3, as DNA: TGTGCCAGCAGCGTAGACGGGGCAATACCCTACAATGAGCAGTTCTTC. Translation gives CASSVDGAIPYNEQFF.